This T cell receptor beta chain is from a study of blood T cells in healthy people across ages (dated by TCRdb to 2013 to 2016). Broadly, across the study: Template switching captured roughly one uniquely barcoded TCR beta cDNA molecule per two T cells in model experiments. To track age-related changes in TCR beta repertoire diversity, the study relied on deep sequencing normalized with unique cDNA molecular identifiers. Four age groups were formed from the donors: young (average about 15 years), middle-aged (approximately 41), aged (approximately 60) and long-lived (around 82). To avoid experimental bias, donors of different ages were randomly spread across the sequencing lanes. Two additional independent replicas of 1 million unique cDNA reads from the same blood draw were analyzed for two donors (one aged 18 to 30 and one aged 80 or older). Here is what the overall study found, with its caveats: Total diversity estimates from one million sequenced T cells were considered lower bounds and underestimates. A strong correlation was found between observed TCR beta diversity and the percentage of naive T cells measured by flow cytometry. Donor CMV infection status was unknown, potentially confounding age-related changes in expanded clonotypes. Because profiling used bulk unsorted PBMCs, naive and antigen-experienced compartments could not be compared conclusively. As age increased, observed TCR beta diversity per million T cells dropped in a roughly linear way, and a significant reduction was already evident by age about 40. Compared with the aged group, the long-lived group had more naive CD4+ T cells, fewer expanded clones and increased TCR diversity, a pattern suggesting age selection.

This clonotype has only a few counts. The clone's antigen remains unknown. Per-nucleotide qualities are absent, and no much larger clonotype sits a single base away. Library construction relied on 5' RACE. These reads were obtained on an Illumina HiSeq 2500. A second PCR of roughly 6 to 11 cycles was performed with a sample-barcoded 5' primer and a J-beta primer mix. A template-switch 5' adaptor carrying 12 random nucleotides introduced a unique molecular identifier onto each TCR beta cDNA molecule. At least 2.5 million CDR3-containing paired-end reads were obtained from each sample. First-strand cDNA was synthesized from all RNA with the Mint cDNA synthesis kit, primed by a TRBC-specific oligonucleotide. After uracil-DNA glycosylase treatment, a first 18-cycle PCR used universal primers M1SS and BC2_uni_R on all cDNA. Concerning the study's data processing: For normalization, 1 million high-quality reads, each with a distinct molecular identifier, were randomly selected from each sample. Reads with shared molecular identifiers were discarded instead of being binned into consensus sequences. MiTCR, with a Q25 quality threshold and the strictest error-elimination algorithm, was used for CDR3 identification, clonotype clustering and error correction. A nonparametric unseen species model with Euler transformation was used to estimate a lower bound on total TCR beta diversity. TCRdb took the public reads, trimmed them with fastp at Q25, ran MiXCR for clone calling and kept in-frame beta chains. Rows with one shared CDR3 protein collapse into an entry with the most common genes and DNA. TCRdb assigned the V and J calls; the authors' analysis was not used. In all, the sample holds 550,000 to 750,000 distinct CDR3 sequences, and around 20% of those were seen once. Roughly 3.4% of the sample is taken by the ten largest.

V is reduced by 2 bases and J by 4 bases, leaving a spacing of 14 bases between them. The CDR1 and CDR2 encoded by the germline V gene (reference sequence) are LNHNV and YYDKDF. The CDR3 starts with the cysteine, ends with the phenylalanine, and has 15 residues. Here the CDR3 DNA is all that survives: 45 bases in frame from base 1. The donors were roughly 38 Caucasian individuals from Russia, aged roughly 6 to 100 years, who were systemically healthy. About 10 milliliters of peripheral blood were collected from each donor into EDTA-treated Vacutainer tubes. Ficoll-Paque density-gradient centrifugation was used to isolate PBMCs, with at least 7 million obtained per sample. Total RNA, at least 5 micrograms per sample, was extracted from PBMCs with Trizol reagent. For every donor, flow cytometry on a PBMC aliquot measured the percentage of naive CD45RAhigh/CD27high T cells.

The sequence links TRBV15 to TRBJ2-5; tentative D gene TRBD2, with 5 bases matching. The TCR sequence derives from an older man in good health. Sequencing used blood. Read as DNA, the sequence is TGTGCCACCAGCAGAACTACCCGAGAGGGAGAGACCCAGTACTTC. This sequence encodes CATSRTTREGETQYF.